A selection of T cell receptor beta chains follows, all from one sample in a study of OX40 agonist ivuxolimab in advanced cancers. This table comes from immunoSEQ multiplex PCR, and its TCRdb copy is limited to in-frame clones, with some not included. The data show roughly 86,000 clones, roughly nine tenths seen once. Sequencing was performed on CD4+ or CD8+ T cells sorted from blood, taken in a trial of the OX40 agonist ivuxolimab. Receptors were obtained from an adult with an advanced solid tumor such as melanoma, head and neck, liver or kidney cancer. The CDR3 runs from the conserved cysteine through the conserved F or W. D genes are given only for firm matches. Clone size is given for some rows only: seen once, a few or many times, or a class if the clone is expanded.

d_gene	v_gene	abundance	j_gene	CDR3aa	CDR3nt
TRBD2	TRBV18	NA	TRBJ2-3	CASSPGLAEGTDTQYF	TGTGCCAGCTCACCAGGACTAGCGGAGGGCACAGATACGCAGTATTTT
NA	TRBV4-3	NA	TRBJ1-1	CASSQDLGGYTEAFF	TGCGCCAGCAGCCAAGATCTCGGGGGGTACACTGAAGCTTTCTTT
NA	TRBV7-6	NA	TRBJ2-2	CASSFNPGAGELFF	TGTGCCAGCAGCTTCAATCCAGGGGCCGGGGAGCTGTTTTTT
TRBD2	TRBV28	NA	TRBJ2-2	CASRTGSGTGELFF	TGTGCCAGCAGGACGGGTAGCGGGACCGGGGAGCTGTTTTTT
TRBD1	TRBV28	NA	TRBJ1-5	CASSPGQGHQPQHF	TGTGCCAGCAGCCCGGGACAGGGGCATCAGCCCCAGCATTTT
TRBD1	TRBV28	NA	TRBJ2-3	CASRGQGTGTQYF	TGTGCCAGCAGGGGACAGGGGACTGGAACGCAGTATTTT
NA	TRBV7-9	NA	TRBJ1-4	CASSPNPGTNEKLFF	TGTGCCAGCAGCCCCAACCCGGGGACTAATGAAAAACTGTTTTTT
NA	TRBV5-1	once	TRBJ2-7	CASSPQGTYEQYF	TGCGCCAGCAGCCCACAAGGAACCTACGAGCAGTACTTC
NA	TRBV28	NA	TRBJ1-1	CASSLLGITFF	TGTGCCAGCAGTTTATTGGGTATAACTTTCTTT
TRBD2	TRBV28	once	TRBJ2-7	CASSFLASGSIGTDEQYF	TGTGCCAGCAGTTTTCTCGCTAGCGGGAGCATCGGTACTGACGAGCAGTACTTC
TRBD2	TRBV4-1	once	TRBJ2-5	CASSQDHVGGRETQYF	TGCGCCAGCAGCCAAGATCATGTCGGCGGGAGAGAGACCCAGTACTTC
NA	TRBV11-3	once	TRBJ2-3	CASSTRLASTDTQYF	TGTGCCAGCAGCACCCGATTAGCAAGCACAGATACGCAGTATTTT
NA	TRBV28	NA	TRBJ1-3	CASSKGFPGNTIYF	TGTGCCAGCAGTAAGGGGTTTCCTGGAAACACCATATATTTT
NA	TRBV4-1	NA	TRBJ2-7	CASSRRTVGESSYEQYF	TGCGCCAGCAGCCGACGGACAGTTGGAGAGAGCTCCTACGAGCAGTACTTC
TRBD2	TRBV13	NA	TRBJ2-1	CASSLGSFSGRIAYNEQFF	TGTGCCAGCAGCTTAGGTAGTTTTAGCGGGAGAATTGCCTACAATGAGCAGTTCTTC
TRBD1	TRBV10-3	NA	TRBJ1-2	CAIRGTAPVDYGYTF	TGTGCCATCAGAGGGACAGCGCCGGTGGACTATGGCTACACCTTC
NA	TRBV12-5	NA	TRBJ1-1	CASGFGTVNTEAFF	TGTGCTAGTGGTTTCGGGACGGTGAACACTGAAGCTTTCTTT
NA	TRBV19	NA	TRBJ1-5	CASSIWGTEQPQHF	TGTGCCAGTAGTATATGGGGGACTGAGCAGCCCCAGCATTTT
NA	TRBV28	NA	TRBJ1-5	CASSLRGWSQHF	TGTGCCAGCAGTTTAAGGGGTTGGTCCCAGCATTTT
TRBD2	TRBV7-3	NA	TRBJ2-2	CASSLEAGVGTGELFF	TGTGCCAGCAGCTTAGAAGCGGGAGTGGGCACCGGGGAGCTGTTTTTT
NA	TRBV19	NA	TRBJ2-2	CASRGLGSSGELFF	TGTGCCAGTAGGGGGCTCGGCTCATCCGGGGAGCTGTTTTTT
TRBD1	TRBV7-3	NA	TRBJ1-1	CASSPDRDTEAFF	TGTGCCAGCAGCCCAGACAGGGACACTGAAGCTTTCTTT
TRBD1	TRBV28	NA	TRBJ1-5	CASSLPDRGGNQPQHF	TGTGCCAGCAGTTTGCCGGACAGGGGTGGCAATCAGCCCCAGCATTTT
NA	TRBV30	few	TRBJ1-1	CAWSFGTEAFF	TGTGCCTGGAGTTTCGGCACTGAAGCTTTCTTT
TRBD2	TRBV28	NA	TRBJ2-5	CASSPLEGGRVETQYF	TGTGCCAGCAGTCCCCTTGAAGGCGGGAGGGTGGAGACCCAGTACTTC
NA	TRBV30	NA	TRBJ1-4	CAWSRQATTNEKLFF	TGTGCCTGGAGTAGGCAGGCAACAACTAATGAAAAACTGTTTTTT
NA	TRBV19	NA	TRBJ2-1	CASSTRLAYNEQFF	TGTGCCAGTAGTACTAGACTAGCCTACAATGAGCAGTTCTTC
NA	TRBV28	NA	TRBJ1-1	CASSQQPAQGRTEAFF	TGTGCCAGCAGCCAACAACCAGCCCAGGGCAGGACTGAAGCTTTCTTT
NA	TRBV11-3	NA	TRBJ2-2	CASSLEASHSNTGELFF	TGTGCCAGCAGCTTAGAGGCCAGCCACTCGAACACCGGGGAGCTGTTTTTT
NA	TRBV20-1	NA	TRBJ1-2	CSRRAGYGYTF	TGCAGTAGGAGGGCTGGCTATGGCTACACCTTT
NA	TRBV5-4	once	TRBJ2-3	CASSLSGGRRGLSTDTQYF	TGTGCCAGCAGCTTGAGTGGGGGGCGGCGGGGTCTTAGCACAGATACGCAGTATTTT
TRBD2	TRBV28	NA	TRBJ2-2	CASTPAGVGELFF	TGTGCCAGCACCCCCGCGGGAGTCGGGGAGCTGTTTTTT
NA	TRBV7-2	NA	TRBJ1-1	CASSLAPNVNTEAFF	TGTGCCAGCAGCTTAGCTCCAAACGTGAACACTGAAGCTTTCTTT
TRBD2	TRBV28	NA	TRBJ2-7	CASSPPGLAGQTYEQYF	TGTGCCAGCAGCCCACCGGGACTAGCGGGGCAAACCTACGAGCAGTACTTC
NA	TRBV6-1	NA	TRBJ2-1	CASSVQGGTYNEQFF	TGTGCCAGCAGTGTACAGGGTGGGACCTACAATGAGCAGTTCTTC
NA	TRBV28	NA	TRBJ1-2	CASSLEVDGGLNYGYTF	TGTGCCAGCAGTTTAGAGGTGGACGGGGGCCTTAACTATGGCTACACCTTC
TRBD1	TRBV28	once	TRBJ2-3	CASRGGQGATDTQYF	TGTGCCAGCAGGGGCGGACAGGGGGCGACAGATACGCAGTATTTT
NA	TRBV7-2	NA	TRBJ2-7	CASSPYTPSYEQYF	TGTGCCAGCAGTCCCTACACCCCAAGCTACGAGCAGTACTTC
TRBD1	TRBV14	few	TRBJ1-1	CASSRQGTEAFF	TGTGCCAGCAGCCGACAGGGAACTGAAGCTTTCTTT
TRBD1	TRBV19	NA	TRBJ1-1	CASIRGSGGITEAFF	TGTGCCAGTATCCGGGGGTCAGGGGGCATAACTGAAGCTTTCTTT
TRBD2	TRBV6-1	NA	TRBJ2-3	CATLAGGPIDTQYF	TGTGCCACCTTAGCGGGAGGGCCTATAGATACGCAGTATTTT
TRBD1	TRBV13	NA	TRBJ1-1	CASSADDRALNTEAFF	TGTGCCAGCAGCGCCGACGACAGGGCCCTGAACACTGAAGCTTTCTTT
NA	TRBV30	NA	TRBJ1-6	CAWNSPVASPLHF	TGTGCCTGGAACTCCCCAGTGGCTTCACCCCTCCACTTT
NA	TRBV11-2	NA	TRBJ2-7	CASSPTAVQSYEQYF	TGTGCCAGCAGCCCGACGGCAGTGCAGTCCTACGAGCAGTACTTC
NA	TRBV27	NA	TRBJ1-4	CASSSGLPNEKLFF	TGTGCCAGCAGTTCCGGGTTACCTAATGAAAAACTGTTTTTT
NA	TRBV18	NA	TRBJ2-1	CASSPSNNEQFF	TGTGCCAGCTCACCGTCCAACAATGAGCAGTTCTTC
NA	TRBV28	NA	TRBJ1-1	CASSLRVVNTEAFF	TGTGCCAGCAGTTTGAGGGTGGTGAACACTGAAGCTTTCTTT
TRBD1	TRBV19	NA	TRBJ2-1	CASSLQGVYNEQFF	TGTGCCAGTAGTCTACAGGGGGTCTACAATGAGCAGTTCTTC
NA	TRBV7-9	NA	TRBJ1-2	CASSPLTGGGYTF	TGTGCCAGCAGCCCTCTAACGGGGGGCGGCTACACCTTC
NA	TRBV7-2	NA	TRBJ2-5	CASSPGAQVETQYF	TGTGCCAGCAGCCCAGGGGCACAGGTAGAGACCCAGTACTTC
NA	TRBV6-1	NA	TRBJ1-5	CASSEGNSNQPQHF	TGTGCCAGCAGTGAGGGAAATAGCAATCAGCCCCAGCATTTT
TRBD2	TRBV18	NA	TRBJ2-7	CASSPRDSGTFYEQYF	TGTGCCAGCTCACCAAGAGATAGCGGGACTTTCTACGAGCAGTACTTC
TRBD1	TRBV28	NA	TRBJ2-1	CASSPSGGQGYNEQFF	TGTGCCAGCAGTCCATCGGGGGGACAGGGCTACAATGAGCAGTTCTTC
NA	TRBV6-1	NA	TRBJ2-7	CASRGSGAYEQYF	TGTGCCAGCAGGGGGTCGGGAGCCTACGAGCAGTACTTC
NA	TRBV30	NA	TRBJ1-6	CAWEPLWNSPLHF	TGTGCCTGGGAGCCACTTTGGAATTCACCCCTCCACTTT